The source of this T cell receptor beta chain is a study of post-analysis software for immune sequencing data. Study-wide points: Controls had lower frequencies than patients of five or six TRBV segments, which included TRBV5-6, TRBV5-1 and TRBV20-1. Normalized Chao1 diversity in multiple sclerosis patients fell significantly below that of controls.

Trimming removed 5 bases from V and 9 bases from J; junction bases left unmatched: 5. Germline V CDR1 and CDR2: LGHNT, FRNRAP. This CDR3 region has 14 residues. TCR beta cDNA libraries had unique molecular identifiers. TCRdb redid the calling of the PCR reads with MiXCR, one entry per CDR3 protein. The data hold about 820,000 distinct CDR3 sequences, with approximately 53% observed a single time. The sample holds a few counts of this clonotype. The antigen is not known. The sequence was collected from a girl between 5 and 17 years old with multiple sclerosis. Sequenced: blood. The chain recombines TRBV12-5 with TRBJ2-6; 9 positions match TRBD1. The CDR3 DNA sequence: TGTGCTAGTGGTCCGGGGACAGGGAACAACGTCCTGACTTTC. Amino acids: CASGPGTGNNVLTF.